Shown below are 31 T cell receptor beta chains from a single sample sequenced in a study of quantifying T cell responses using KT2 cells (dated by TCRdb to the late 2010s). Concerning the study at large: RNA was DNase-treated and reverse transcribed with TCR alpha and beta constant-region primers, mostly using SuperScript III.

Library creation used UMI-ligation and nested PCR. Sequencing used an Illumina MiSeq. A single-stranded oligonucleotide bearing the Illumina SP2 sequence and a UMI was ligated to the 3' end of the cDNA with T4 RNA ligase 1. PCR1 was run for 4 to 5 cycles (98 degrees C for 15 s, 69 degrees C for 30 s, 72 degrees C for 40 s), and an equimolar mix of RC1.1 and RC1.2, covering TRBC1 and TRBC2, was used as the beta primer. TCRdb reworked the public reads: Q25 trimming with fastp, MiXCR clone assembly, productive beta chains retained. CDR3 protein duplicates are merged, each entry listing the most common genes and DNA. This sample lists approximately 46,000 distinct CDR3 sequences; approximately 10% were detected once. The ten most abundant clones make up 8.5% to 12% of the sample. The sequencing sample was made of PBMCs spiked with cells of the T cell clone KT2. Receptors originate from a human donor.

The V and J genes are TRBV12-3 or TRBV12-4 and TRBJ2-3, with TRBD2 identical over 12 bases. This CDR3 comprises 14 residues. The junction had 4 bases not matched to a gene; V was cut back by 5 bases and J by 7 bases. CDR3 bases: TGTGCCAGCAGTCCAGGACTAGCGGGATATACGCAGTATTTT. Encoded protein: CASSPGLAGYTQYF.

The gene calls are TRBV12-3 or TRBV12-4 and TRBJ2-7, with TRBD2 as a possible D gene (5 bases). V lost 4 bases and J lost 5, with 12 bases in between. There are 13 residues in the CDR3. CDR3 in amino acids: CASSSRSGDEQYF. CDR3 nucleotide sequence: TGTGCCAGCAGTTCTCGAAGCGGCGACGAGCAGTACTTC.

This clonotype has only a few counts. The V and J genes are TRBV2 and TRBJ1-1; D gene unclear. The V end lost 10 bases, the J end lost 3 bases, and 15 bases lay between the germline ends. The V gene's germline CDR1 is SNHLY and CDR2 FYNNEI. This CDR3 region has 13 residues. The chain's CDR3 is CANQRERDTEAFF. The CDR3 DNA follows: TGTGCCAATCAGAGGGAGCGGGACACTGAAGCTTTCTTT.

This clonotype has a handful of counts. The chain links TRBV6-5 to TRBJ1-1; tentatively, D is TRBD1 (5 bases). CDR3 length equals 15 residues. V lost 7 bases and J 4 bases, leaving 19 bases between the germline ends. Germline V gene data show CDR1 as MNHEY and CDR2 as SVGAGI. The CDR3 DNA is TGTGCCAGCACCCCGCGAGGGGCAAGGGGCACTGAAGCTTTCTTT. Translating it yields CASTPRGARGTEAFF.

The CDR3 nucleotides read TGTGCCAGCAGCCAAGGGGACAGGGGGTTCTATGGCTACACCTTC. This sequence encodes CASSQGDRGFYGYTF. The V and J genes are TRBV3-1 and TRBJ1-2; 11 bases align to TRBD1. V lost 1 base to trimming and J lost 4 bases; unmatched junction nucleotides: 2. Germline V lookup: CDR1 LGHDT, CDR2 YNNKEL (reference sequence). The CDR3 runs to 15 residues.

This clonotype was counted at least ten times. The V call is TRBV5-5, the J call TRBJ1-6; 7 nucleotides line up with TRBD1. The CDR3 loop spans 14 amino acids. Germline V gene lookup returns CDR1 SGHKS and CDR2 YYEKEE (reference sequence). With 3 bases clipped from V and 10 bases from J, the junction kept 7 bases outside the gene matches. CDR3 amino acids: CASSSGDSSSPLHF. The CDR3, as DNA: TGTGCCAGCAGCTCGGGGGACAGCAGCTCACCCCTCCACTTT.

This clonotype was seen a few times. The germline gene is not matched at one end of the junction; a read error may be the cause. This chain joins TRBV20-1 and TRBJ1-2; D is possibly TRBD1 (6 bases). The germline CDR1 and CDR2 sequences are DFQATT and SNEGSKA (reference sequence). The length of the CDR3 is 13 residues. The CDR3: CSARDVPGALVRF. The CDR3 coding sequence is TGCAGTGCTAGAGATGTGCCAGGGGCCCTTGTACGCTTC.

The chain employs TRBV5-1 and TRBJ1-1, with 7 nucleotides matching TRBD1. The trim removed 0 bases at V and 1 base at J, leaving 3 bases unmatched. CDR3 size: 15 residues. Germline CDR1 and CDR2: SGHRS and YFSETQ. CDR3 in amino acids: CASSLGRGPNTEAFF. Written as DNA, the CDR3 is TGCGCCAGCAGCTTGGGTAGGGGGCCGAACACTGAAGCTTTCTTT.

This clonotype appeared many times. The genes are TRBV20-1 and TRBJ1-1, with D unclear. V was cut by 0 bases and J by 3 bases, with 11 bases left in between. The CDR3 runs 14 residues. Germline values: CDR1 DFQATT, CDR2 SNEGSKA (reference sequence). The CDR3 sequence is CSARDGAPHTEAFF. The CDR3 bases are TGCAGTGCTAGAGACGGAGCACCCCACACTGAAGCTTTCTTT.

The chain joins TRBV29-1 to TRBJ1-1; TRBD1 might be the D (5 bases). Germline values: CDR1 SQVTM, CDR2 ANQGSEA. Trimming took 7 bases from V and 4 from J, leaving 16 bases between them. The CDR3 covers 13 residues. CDR3 bases: TGCAGCGCGCAGGGATCGGGCGGCACTGAAGCTTTCTTT. It yields the protein CSAQGSGGTEAFF.

V and J are TRBV4-1 and TRBJ1-1, with D tentatively TRBD1 (5 bases). The CDR3 runs 11 residues. CDR1 is MGHRA and CDR2 is YSYEKL in the germline V gene. Between the trimmed V and J ends, which lost 11 bases and 11 bases, there was a span of 18 bases. The CDR3 nucleotides read TGCGCCTACCTGGGGGGTAAGGCGGCTTTCTTT. Protein product: CAYLGGKAAFF.

In its sample, this clonotype was seen a few times. The V and J genes are TRBV7-8 and TRBJ1-3, with 7 bases identical to TRBD1. The ends lost 7 bases at V and 9 bases at J; junction bases unmatched: 12. This CDR3 region has 14 residues. CDR1 is SGHVS and CDR2 is FQNEAQ in the germline V gene. This CDR3 reads CASTDGTTGSTIYF. CDR3 nucleotide sequence: TGTGCCAGCACCGATGGAACGACAGGGAGCACCATATATTTT.

The table lists this clonotype with many counts. This rearrangement joins TRBV11-3 to TRBJ1-2; 7 nucleotides match TRBD1. The CDR3 runs to 14 residues. Germline V gives CDR1 SGHNT, CDR2 YENEEA. V was clipped by 5 bases and J by 7 bases; unmatched bases: 10. CDR3 sequence: CASSRDSRASGYTF. For the CDR3, the DNA is TGTGCCAGCAGCCGGGACAGCCGGGCGAGTGGCTACACCTTC.

This clonotype was counted only a few times. V usage is TRBV12-5 and J usage is TRBJ2-5; possibly TRBD2 for D (5 bases). This CDR3 spans 15 amino acids. CDR1 LGHNT and CDR2 FRNRAP come from the germline V gene. V was cut by 4 bases and J by 2 bases, with 14 bases left in between. CDR3 DNA sequence: TGTGCTAGTGGTTCCCCGGGGTTCGGTCAAGAGACCCAGTACTTC. Translating it yields CASGSPGFGQETQYF.

This clonotype was detected only a few times. The chain recombines TRBV20-1 with TRBJ2-3, with D perhaps matching TRBD1 or TRBD2 (5 bases each). The CDR3 extends over 14 amino acids. Trimming shortened V by 0 bases and J by 7 bases, and 14 bases separated the two germline ends. CDR1 and CDR2 (germline): DFQATT, SNEGSKA (reference sequence). Here the CDR3 DNA reads TGCAGTGCTAGAGATTTTGAGGGGCCGTATACGCAGTATTTT. Translated: CSARDFEGPYTQYF.

This clonotype has just a few counts. The chain combines TRBV4-1 with TRBJ2-3; 10 bases are shared with TRBD2. With 1 base clipped from V and 1 base from J, the junction kept 2 bases outside the gene matches. Germline V gives CDR1 MGHRA, CDR2 YSYEKL. The length of the CDR3 is 16 residues. This CDR3 reads CASSQATSGGTDTQYF. CDR3 bases: TGCGCCAGCAGCCAAGCAACTAGCGGGGGCACAGATACGCAGTATTTT.

This clonotype showed up just a few times. V and J are TRBV7-2 and TRBJ2-3, with D unclear. The CDR3 totals 14 residues. V was clipped by 5 bases and J by 0 bases, with 9 bases between them. CDR1 and CDR2 from the germline V gene are SGHTA and FQGNSA. CDR3 in DNA: TGTGCCAGCAGCCCCGCTCGGAGCACAGATACGCAGTATTTT. Protein: CASSPARSTDTQYF.

This clonotype was seen a few times. This sequence joins TRBV20-1 and TRBJ2-3; possible D gene TRBD2, 6 bases. Trimming took off 3 bases at V and 2 bases at J, with 9 bases between the two ends. The CDR3 runs 13 residues. Germline V gene lookup returns CDR1 DFQATT and CDR2 SNEGSKA (reference sequence). CDR3 amino acids: CSARAGPTDTQYF. The DNA for the CDR3 is TGCAGTGCTAGGGCGGGGCCCACAGATACGCAGTATTTT.

This chain links TRBV7-6 with TRBJ1-5; 8 nucleotides agree with TRBD1. Losses at the gene ends were 1 base for V and 7 bases for J; bases not matched to a gene: 12. There are 17 residues in the CDR3. Germline V gives CDR1 SGHVS, CDR2 FNYEAQ. This chain's CDR3 is CASSLGAGQGHHQPQHF. CDR3 DNA sequence: TGTGCCAGCAGCTTAGGGGCCGGACAGGGTCATCACCAGCCCCAGCATTTT.

There are many counts of this clonotype. The chain employs TRBV20-1 and TRBJ2-5, with TRBD2 matching 11 bases. The CDR3 runs 14 residues. Germline V gene data show CDR1 as DFQATT and CDR2 as SNEGSKA (reference sequence). V was clipped by 6 bases and J by 7 bases; unmatched bases: 10. The CDR3 here is CSAPTSGNWWTQYF. The DNA of the CDR3 is TGCAGTGCCCCGACTAGCGGGAACTGGTGGACCCAGTACTTC.

This clonotype appeared many times. The genes are TRBV12-3 or TRBV12-4 and TRBJ2-7; maybe TRBD1 (6 bases). V dropped 5 bases and J dropped 3 bases, with 17 bases sitting between them. The CDR3 is 15 residues long. The CDR3 region is CASSPDWGRNYEQYF. CDR3 nucleotides: TGTGCCAGCAGTCCCGACTGGGGGCGCAACTACGAGCAGTACTTC.

This clonotype occurred a few times. The V call is TRBV2, the J call TRBJ1-5; unclear D gene. Germline V gives CDR1 SNHLY, CDR2 FYNNEI. The CDR3 is 13 amino acids. V was trimmed by 4 bases and J by 2 bases, leaving 6 bases between them. The CDR3 here is CASSAQGNQPQHF. The CDR3 DNA follows: TGTGCCAGCAGTGCCCAGGGCAATCAGCCCCAGCATTTT.

This clonotype was recorded at least ten times. The CDR3 region is CSARVSALRRDTQYF. DNA of the CDR3: TGCAGTGCTAGAGTCTCGGCACTCAGGAGGGATACGCAGTATTTT. V and J are TRBV20-1 and TRBJ2-3, with D maybe TRBD2 (5 bases). This CDR3 comprises 15 residues. Germline V gives CDR1 DFQATT, CDR2 SNEGSKA (reference sequence). V lost 1 base and J 6 bases, leaving 17 bases between the germline ends.

The rearrangement uses TRBV12-3 or TRBV12-4 and TRBJ2-7, with TRBD2 matching 7 bases. The CDR3 contains 15 residues. V lost 5 bases, J lost 3 bases, and 10 bases stayed unmatched. The CDR3 is CASSSLRGRIYEQYF. CDR3 DNA: TGTGCCAGCAGTAGCTTGCGGGGGAGGATCTACGAGCAGTACTTC.

The chain carries TRBV12-3 or TRBV12-4 and TRBJ2-5; TRBD1 agrees at 9 bases. This CDR3 contains 14 residues. V shed 6 bases and J 5 bases; nucleotides not matched to a gene: 7. In DNA form, the CDR3 reads TGTGCCAGCAGAAAAGGACAGGGGATGGAGACCCAGTACTTC. Translation gives CASRKGQGMETQYF.

The V gene is TRBV4-3, the J gene TRBJ2-3; D possibly matches TRBD1 or TRBD2 (5 bases each). The CDR3 is 16 residues long. CDR1 LGHNA and CDR2 YSLEER come from the germline V gene. V was pared by 0 bases and J by 0 bases, with 10 bases between. CDR3 DNA sequence: TGCGCCAGCAGCCAAGATTTCGGGGCTAGCACAGATACGCAGTATTTT. Its translation: CASSQDFGASTDTQYF.

The V and J genes are TRBV6-1 and TRBJ1-5; D is unresolved. In germline, CDR1 is MNHNS, CDR2 SASEGT. Trimming shortened V by 6 bases and J by 4 bases, and 7 bases separated the two germline ends. CDR3 size: 12 residues. Here the CDR3 reads CASRKGNQPQHF. The CDR3 DNA follows: TGTGCCAGCAGGAAAGGGAATCAGCCCCAGCATTTT.

This clonotype has a handful of counts. This sequence joins TRBV3-1 and TRBJ1-2; tentative D call: TRBD1 (6 bases). There are 13 residues in the CDR3. Germline-derived CDR1 and CDR2 are LGHDT and YNNKEL (reference sequence). V lost 2 bases and J 8 bases, leaving 12 bases between the germline ends. The CDR3 spells CASSQQGREGYTF. In DNA, the CDR3 is TGTGCCAGCAGCCAACAGGGGAGAGAAGGCTACACCTTC.

This clonotype was seen repeatedly, ten times or more. This chain uses TRBV6-5 with TRBJ2-3; 13 nucleotides align to TRBD2. The CDR3 covers 16 residues. The V and J ends lost 7 bases and 3 bases, in that order; junction bases with no gene match: 7. CDR1 is MNHEY, CDR2 SVGAGI, per germline. CDR3 region: CASKTSGGAWTDTQYF. Here the CDR3 DNA reads TGTGCCAGCAAAACTAGCGGGGGGGCGTGGACAGATACGCAGTATTTT.

This clonotype was seen many times. This chain joins TRBV12-3 or TRBV12-4 and TRBJ2-7, with 8 bases matching TRBD1. The CDR3 totals 14 residues. With V trimmed by 1 base and J by 8 bases, 7 bases remained unmatched. CDR3 bases: TGTGCCAGCAGTTTAGTCGTGGACAGGGCTCAGCAGTACTTC. This codes for CASSLVVDRAQQYF.

This clonotype was seen ten or more times. The chain combines TRBV7-3 with TRBJ2-1, with 10 bases aligning to TRBD2. The CDR3 has 15 amino acids. With V trimmed by 1 base and J by 3 bases, 0 bases remained unmatched. Germline V gives CDR1 SGHTA, CDR2 FQGTGA. CDR3 protein: CASSLRLAGYNEQFF. DNA of the CDR3: TGTGCCAGCAGCTTAAGACTAGCGGGCTACAATGAGCAGTTCTTC.